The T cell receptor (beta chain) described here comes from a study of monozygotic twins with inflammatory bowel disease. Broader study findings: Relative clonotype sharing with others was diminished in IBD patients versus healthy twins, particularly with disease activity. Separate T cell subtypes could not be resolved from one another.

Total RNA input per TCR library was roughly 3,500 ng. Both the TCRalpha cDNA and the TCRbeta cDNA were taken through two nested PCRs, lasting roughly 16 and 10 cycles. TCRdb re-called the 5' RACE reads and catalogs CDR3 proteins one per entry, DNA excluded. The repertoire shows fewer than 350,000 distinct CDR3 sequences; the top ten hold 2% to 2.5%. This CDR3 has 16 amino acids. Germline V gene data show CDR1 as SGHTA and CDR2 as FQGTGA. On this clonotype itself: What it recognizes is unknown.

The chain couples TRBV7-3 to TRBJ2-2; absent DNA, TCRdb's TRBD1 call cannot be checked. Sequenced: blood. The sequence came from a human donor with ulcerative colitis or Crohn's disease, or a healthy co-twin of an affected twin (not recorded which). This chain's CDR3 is CASSSPGQGNTGELFF.